The source of this T cell receptor (beta chain) is a study of CD8 T cells in ankylosing spondylitis. This clonotype was seen a few times. Its antigen remains unknown. With molecular barcodes, quantitative 5'-RACE was used to make the TCR beta libraries. TCRdb re-called the 5' RACE reads with MiXCR, one entry per CDR3 protein. The sample includes a few hundred thousand distinct CDR3 sequences, 15% to 20% seen only once; the top ten take approximately 42%. The CDR3 runs to 16 residues. From germline, CDR1 is LNHNV and CDR2 YYDKDF (reference sequence). Trimming left V 5 bases short and J 7 bases short, with 22 bases between. General study points: Clones linked to disease, bearing a CD8+ phenotype, were relatively rare in peripheral blood. Clones linked to disease were reported to show significant enrichment in matched ankylosing spondylitis synovial fluid. Earlier authors reported some of these motif variants in reactive arthritis synovial fluid and blood. Within ankylosing spondylitis blood, a TCR beta motif made up of seven to nine highly homologous variants appeared to be characteristic.

This sequence was found in a male donor with ankylosing spondylitis. Sequencing input: blood, either unsorted or a sorted T cell fraction (not recorded which). J is TRBJ2-3 and V is TRBV15; possible D gene TRBD2, 5 bases. CDR3 nucleotides: TGTGCCACCAGCGAGGATGCCGGGGTTCAACTAAATACGCAGTATTTT. It is translated as CATSEDAGVQLNTQYF.